Listed below are T cell receptor beta chains from one sample, sequenced in a study of regulatory T cells in long-lasting Graves disease. TCRdb re-called the multiplex PCR reads with MiXCR, one entry per CDR3 protein. The sample includes about 500,000 distinct CDR3 sequences, more than 10% of them seen just once. The same specimen was also included in a second study, on T cells in Graves' hyperthyroidism and ophthalmopathy.

Specimen: peripheral blood mononuclear cells (PBMCs), collected at new diagnosis, from a patient treated with antithyroid drugs. These receptors came from a woman under 40 with Graves disease. Each CDR3 is given with its conserved first and last residue. Each record gives: J gene, V gene, CDR3 length, D gene, clone size, CDR3 DNA, CDR3 protein. A D gene is named only where the DNA matches it firmly. Some rows have no size entry. The others give once, few or many, or a class for an expanded clone.

TRBJ1-2	TRBV27	16	TRBD1	many	TGTGCCAGCAGTGCCGCCGGGACAGTTTCTAACTATGGCTACACCTTC	CASSAAGTVSNYGYTF
TRBJ2-5	TRBV4-1	15	-	-	TGCGCCAGCAGCCAAGTAGTTTTAGCCCAAGAGACCCAGTACTTC	CASSQVVLAQETQYF
TRBJ2-2	TRBV30	14	-	many	TGTGCCTGGAGGGGAACATTGAACACCGGGGAGCTGTTTTTT	CAWRGTLNTGELFF
TRBJ1-6	TRBV27	16	-	many	TGTGCCAGCAGTTTAGGCCCGAGCTCCTATAATTCACCCCTCCACTTT	CASSLGPSSYNSPLHF
TRBJ2-3	TRBV11-2	12	-	many	TGTGCCAGCAGCTTAGATGTAGTATCGCAGTATTTT	CASSLDVVSQYF
TRBJ2-3	TRBV30	15	TRBD2	few	TGTGCCTGGAGTGTACACAGCGGGAGAACAGATACGCAGTATTTT	CAWSVHSGRTDTQYF
TRBJ2-7	TRBV19	13	TRBD2	-	TGTGCCAGTCGCCAAGCGGGGGAGTACGAGCAGTACTTC	CASRQAGEYEQYF
TRBJ2-5	TRBV11-3	16	-	-	TGTGCCAGCAGCCCCCGGACCCCTGGGCCCGAAGAGACCCAGTACTTC	CASSPRTPGPEETQYF
TRBJ2-5	TRBV7-3	14	TRBD2	many	TGTGCCAGCAGCCTCGGACTAGGCGCAGAGACCCAGTACTTC	CASSLGLGAETQYF
TRBJ1-5	TRBV6-5	16	-	-	TGTGCCAGCAGTTACGGGGCAGGCAATAGCAATCAGCCCCTGCATTTT	CASSYGAGNSNQPLHF
TRBJ2-2	TRBV19	16	TRBD2	many	TGTGCCAGTAGTATAGAGGGGGGAGGGCACACCGGGGAGCTGTTTTTT	CASSIEGGGHTGELFF
TRBJ2-5	TRBV29-1	14	-	many	TGCAGCGTTGGGAGATCGACAGGTTTAGAGACCCAGTACTTC	CSVGRSTGLETQYF
TRBJ1-1	TRBV12-3/TRBV12-4	16	TRBD1	many	TGTGCCAGCAGCCCGGAAGGGACAGGGCGAAACACTGAAGCTTTCTTT	CASSPEGTGRNTEAFF
TRBJ2-7	TRBV20-1	16	-	many	TGCAGTGCTACCGAGGGGGGATTAACTGGAAGTGACGAGCAGTACTTC	CSATEGGLTGSDEQYF
TRBJ2-3	TRBV5-8	17	-	once	TGTGCCAGCAGCTTGGTTTGGCTATCCTTACGCACAGATACTCAGTTTTTT	CASSLVWLSLRTDTQFF
TRBJ1-1	TRBV11-3	15	TRBD1	many	TGTGCCAGCAGCGCCTACAGGGGGCAATACCCTGAAGCTTTCTTT	CASSAYRGQYPEAFF